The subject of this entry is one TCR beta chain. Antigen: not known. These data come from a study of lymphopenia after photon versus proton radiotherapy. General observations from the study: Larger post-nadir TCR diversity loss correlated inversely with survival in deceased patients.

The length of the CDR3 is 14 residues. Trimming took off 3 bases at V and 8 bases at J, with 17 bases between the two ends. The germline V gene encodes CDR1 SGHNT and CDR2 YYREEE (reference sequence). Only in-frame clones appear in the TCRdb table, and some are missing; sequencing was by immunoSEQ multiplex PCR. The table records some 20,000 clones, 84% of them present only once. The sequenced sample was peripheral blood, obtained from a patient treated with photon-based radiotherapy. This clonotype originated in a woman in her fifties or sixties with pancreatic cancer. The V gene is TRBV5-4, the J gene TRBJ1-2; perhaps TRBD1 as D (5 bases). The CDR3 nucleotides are TGTGCCAGCAGCTACACGGGCCAGGCAGGGGGCTACACCTTC. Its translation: CASSYTGQAGGYTF.